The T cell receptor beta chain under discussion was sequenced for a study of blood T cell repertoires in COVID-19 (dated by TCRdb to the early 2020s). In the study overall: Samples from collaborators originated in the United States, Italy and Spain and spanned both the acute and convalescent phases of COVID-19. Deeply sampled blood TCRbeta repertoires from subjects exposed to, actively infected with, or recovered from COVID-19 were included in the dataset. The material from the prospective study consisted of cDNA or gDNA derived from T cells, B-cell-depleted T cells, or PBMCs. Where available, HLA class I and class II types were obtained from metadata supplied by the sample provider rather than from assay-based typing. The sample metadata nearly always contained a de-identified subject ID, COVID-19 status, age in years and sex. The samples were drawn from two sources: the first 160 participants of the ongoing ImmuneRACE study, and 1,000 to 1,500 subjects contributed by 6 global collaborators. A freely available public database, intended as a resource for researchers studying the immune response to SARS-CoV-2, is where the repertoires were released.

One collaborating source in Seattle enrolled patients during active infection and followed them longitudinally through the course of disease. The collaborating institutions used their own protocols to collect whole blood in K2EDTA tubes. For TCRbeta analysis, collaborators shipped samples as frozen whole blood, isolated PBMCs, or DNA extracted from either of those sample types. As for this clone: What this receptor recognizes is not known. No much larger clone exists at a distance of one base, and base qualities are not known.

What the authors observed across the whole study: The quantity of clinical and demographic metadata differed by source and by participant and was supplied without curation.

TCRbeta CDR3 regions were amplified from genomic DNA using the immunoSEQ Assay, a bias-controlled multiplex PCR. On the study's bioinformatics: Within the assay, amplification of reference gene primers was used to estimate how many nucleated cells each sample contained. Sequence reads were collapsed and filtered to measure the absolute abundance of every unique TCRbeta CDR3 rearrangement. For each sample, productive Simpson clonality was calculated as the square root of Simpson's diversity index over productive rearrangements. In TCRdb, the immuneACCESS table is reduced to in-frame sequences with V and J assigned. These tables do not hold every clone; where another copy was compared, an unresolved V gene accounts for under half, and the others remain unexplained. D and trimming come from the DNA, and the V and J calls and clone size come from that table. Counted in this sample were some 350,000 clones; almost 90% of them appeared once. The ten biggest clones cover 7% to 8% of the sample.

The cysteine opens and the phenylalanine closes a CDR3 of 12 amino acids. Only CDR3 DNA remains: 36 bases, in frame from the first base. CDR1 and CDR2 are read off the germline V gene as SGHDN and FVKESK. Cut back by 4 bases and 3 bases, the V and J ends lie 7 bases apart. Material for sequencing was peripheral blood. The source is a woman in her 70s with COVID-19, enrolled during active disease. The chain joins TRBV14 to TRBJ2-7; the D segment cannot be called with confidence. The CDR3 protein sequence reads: CASSRQLYEQYF. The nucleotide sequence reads TGTGCCAGCAGCCGCCAACTCTACGAGCAGTACTTC.